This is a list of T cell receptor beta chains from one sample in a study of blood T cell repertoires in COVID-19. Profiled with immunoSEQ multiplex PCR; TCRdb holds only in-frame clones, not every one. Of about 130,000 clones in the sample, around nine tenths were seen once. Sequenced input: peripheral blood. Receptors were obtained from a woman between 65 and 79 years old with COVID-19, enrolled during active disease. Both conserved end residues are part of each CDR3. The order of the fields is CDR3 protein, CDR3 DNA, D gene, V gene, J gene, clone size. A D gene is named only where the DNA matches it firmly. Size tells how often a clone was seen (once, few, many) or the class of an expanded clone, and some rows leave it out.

CDR3 protein: CASSPDTTDEQYF
CDR3 DNA: TGCGCCAGCAGCCCAGACACGACCGACGAGCAGTACTTC
D gene: -
V gene: TRBV5-1
J gene: TRBJ2-7
clone size: -

CDR3 protein: CAWNRDSGNTIYF
CDR3 DNA: TGTGCCTGGAACAGGGACTCTGGAAACACCATATATTTT
D gene: -
V gene: TRBV30
J gene: TRBJ1-3
clone size: -

CDR3 protein: CSASRSGAGEQFF
CDR3 DNA: TGCAGTGCTAGTCGGTCAGGGGCGGGTGAGCAGTTCTTC
D gene: -
V gene: TRBV20-1
J gene: TRBJ2-1
clone size: -

CDR3 protein: CASSEQGPGYTF
CDR3 DNA: TGTGCCAGCAGCGAACAGGGCCCCGGCTACACCTTC
D gene: -
V gene: TRBV12-3/TRBV12-4
J gene: TRBJ1-2
clone size: -

CDR3 protein: CASSARGETGELFF
CDR3 DNA: TGTGCCAGCAGTGCCCGGGGGGAGACCGGGGAGCTGTTTTTT
D gene: TRBD2
V gene: TRBV2
J gene: TRBJ2-2
clone size: -

CDR3 protein: CASSVTSGGGISTDTQYF
CDR3 DNA: TGTGCCAGCAGCGTCACTAGCGGGGGGGGAATTAGCACAGATACGCAGTATTTT
D gene: TRBD2
V gene: TRBV5-4
J gene: TRBJ2-3
clone size: -

CDR3 protein: CASESPWTTPGGYTF
CDR3 DNA: TGTGCCAGTGAGAGCCCCTGGACCACACCGGGGGGCTACACCTTC
D gene: -
V gene: TRBV19
J gene: TRBJ1-2
clone size: -

CDR3 protein: CASSVLARSSYEQYF
CDR3 DNA: TGCGCCAGCAGCGTACTAGCGCGGAGCTCCTACGAGCAGTACTTC
D gene: TRBD2
V gene: TRBV5-1
J gene: TRBJ2-7
clone size: -

CDR3 protein: CASSLDNVGQLRQYF
CDR3 DNA: TGTGCCAGCAGCTTAGATAACGTGGGACAGTTGCGTCAGTACTTC
D gene: TRBD1
V gene: TRBV11-2
J gene: TRBJ2-7
clone size: -

CDR3 protein: CASSMSPGSYNSPLHF
CDR3 DNA: TGTGCCAGTAGTATGTCTCCGGGCTCCTATAATTCACCCCTCCACTTT
D gene: -
V gene: TRBV19
J gene: TRBJ1-6
clone size: -

CDR3 protein: CASSSPRASGAYNEQFF
CDR3 DNA: TGTGCCAGCAGCTCTCCCAGGGCTAGCGGGGCCTACAATGAGCAGTTCTTC
D gene: TRBD2
V gene: TRBV11-2
J gene: TRBJ2-1
clone size: -

CDR3 protein: CASSDLYYRGSGVNTEAFF
CDR3 DNA: TGTGCCAGCAGCGACCTTTATTACAGGGGAAGTGGGGTGAACACTGAAGCTTTCTTT
D gene: TRBD1
V gene: TRBV9
J gene: TRBJ1-1
clone size: -

CDR3 protein: CASSRRVTGDMNTEAFF
CDR3 DNA: TGTGCCAGCAGCCGCCGGGTGACAGGGGATATGAACACTGAAGCTTTCTTT
D gene: TRBD1
V gene: TRBV5-5
J gene: TRBJ1-1
clone size: few

CDR3 protein: CASSKGNAGGGTDTQYF
CDR3 DNA: TGTGCCAGCAGCAAAGGTAATGCGGGGGGCGGCACAGATACGCAGTATTTT
D gene: -
V gene: TRBV21-1
J gene: TRBJ2-3
clone size: -

CDR3 protein: CASSSQGSYNEQFF
CDR3 DNA: TGTGCCAGCAGTTCACAGGGGTCATACAATGAGCAGTTCTTC
D gene: TRBD1
V gene: TRBV28
J gene: TRBJ2-1
clone size: -

CDR3 protein: CASSIERDRPMPGANVLTF
CDR3 DNA: TGTGCCAGTAGTATAGAGCGGGACAGGCCAATGCCTGGGGCCAACGTCCTGACTTTC
D gene: TRBD1
V gene: TRBV19
J gene: TRBJ2-6
clone size: -

CDR3 protein: CASSRGAGELFF
CDR3 DNA: TGCGCCAGCAGCAGGGGGGCCGGGGAGCTGTTTTTT
D gene: -
V gene: TRBV10-1
J gene: TRBJ2-2
clone size: -

CDR3 protein: CATSRGRQGAGEKLFF
CDR3 DNA: TGTGCCACCAGCAGAGGGAGACAGGGGGCCGGTGAAAAACTGTTTTTT
D gene: TRBD1
V gene: TRBV15
J gene: TRBJ1-4
clone size: -

CDR3 protein: CASSPQGGVLGELFF
CDR3 DNA: TGTGCCAGCAGCCCCCAAGGGGGGGTTCTTGGGGAGCTGTTTTTT
D gene: -
V gene: TRBV3-1/TRBV3-2
J gene: TRBJ2-2
clone size: -

CDR3 protein: CASSQRGTSGVRTDTQYF
CDR3 DNA: TGTGCCAGCAGCCAGAGGGGGACTAGCGGGGTACGGACAGATACGCAGTATTTT
D gene: TRBD2
V gene: TRBV11-2
J gene: TRBJ2-3
clone size: -

CDR3 protein: CASSGPQGAYTEAFF
CDR3 DNA: TGTGCCAGCAGTGGCCCCCAGGGGGCCTACACTGAAGCTTTCTTT
D gene: TRBD1
V gene: TRBV2
J gene: TRBJ1-1
clone size: once

CDR3 protein: CAWSGQENSPLHF
CDR3 DNA: TGTGCCTGGAGTGGGCAGGAAAATTCACCCCTCCACTTT
D gene: -
V gene: TRBV30
J gene: TRBJ1-6
clone size: -

CDR3 protein: CSVRRQNIQYF
CDR3 DNA: TGCAGCGTGCGGCGCCAAAACATTCAGTACTTC
D gene: -
V gene: TRBV29-1
J gene: TRBJ2-4
clone size: -

CDR3 protein: CASSGAGTGAYEQYF
CDR3 DNA: TGTGCCAGCAGCGGGGCCGGGACAGGTGCCTACGAGCAGTACTTC
D gene: TRBD1
V gene: TRBV7-8
J gene: TRBJ2-7
clone size: -

CDR3 protein: CASRQKGQGGYGYTF
CDR3 DNA: TGTGCCAGCAGGCAAAAGGGACAGGGTGGGTATGGCTACACCTTC
D gene: TRBD1
V gene: TRBV3-1/TRBV3-2
J gene: TRBJ1-2
clone size: few

CDR3 protein: CASSELSVGSSETQYF
CDR3 DNA: TGTGCCAGCAGTGAATTAAGCGTCGGTAGCTCAGAGACCCAGTACTTC
D gene: -
V gene: TRBV2
J gene: TRBJ2-5
clone size: -